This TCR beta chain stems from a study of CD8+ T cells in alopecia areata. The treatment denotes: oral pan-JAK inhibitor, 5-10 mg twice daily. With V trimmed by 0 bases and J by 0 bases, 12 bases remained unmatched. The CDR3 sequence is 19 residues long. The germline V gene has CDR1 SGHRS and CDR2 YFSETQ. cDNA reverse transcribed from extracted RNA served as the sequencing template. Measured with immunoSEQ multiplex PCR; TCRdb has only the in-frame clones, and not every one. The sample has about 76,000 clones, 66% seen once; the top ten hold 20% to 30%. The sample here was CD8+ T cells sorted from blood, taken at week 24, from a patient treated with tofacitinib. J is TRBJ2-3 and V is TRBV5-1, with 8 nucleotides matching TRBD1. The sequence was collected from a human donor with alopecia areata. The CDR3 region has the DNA TGCGCCAGCAGCTTGGGCCTCGGGACAGGCCCCGGTAGCACAGATACGCAGTATTTT. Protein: CASSLGLGTGPGSTDTQYF.